This T cell receptor (beta chain) originates from a study of memory CD4+ T cells and cytomegalovirus serostatus (dated by TCRdb to about 2019). With respect to the entire study: The cohort comprised around 35 healthy Belgian adults, 9 CMV seropositive and about 24 CMV seronegative. To replicate a published TCR-based CMV serostatus classifier, the study sequenced CD4+ memory TCRbeta repertoires from a Belgian cohort whose cytomegalovirus serostatus was known. What the study reported, not specific to this receptor: For CMV serostatus prediction, a median bootstrapped AUC of about 0.96 was reached with the original framework, and a median bootstrapped AUC of approximately 0.89 was reached with a US-trained random forest. Only CD4+CD45RO+ memory cells were sequenced, in contrast to the original study, which included naive and memory CD4+ and CD8+ populations. The results were interpreted as suggesting that the CMV-associated TCR signature is largely present in the CD4+ memory repertoire. Of fewer than 200 previously reported CMV-associated TCRbeta sequences, 60 to 85 appeared in the CD4+ memory repertoires, each in one to five individuals. The original-framework classifier achieved a median bootstrapped AUC of about 0.94 with a 95% CI of 0.76-1.00 on the Belgian cohort.

A FACSAria II was used to sort memory CD4+ T cells, defined as single viable CD3+CD4+CD8-CD45RO+ cells. To determine CMV serostatus, a Roche Elecsys assay was used that detects serum IgG against CMV pp150, pp28, p38 and p52. After the samples were thawed, total CD4+ T cells were enriched through positive selection using CD4 magnetic microbeads. Samples originated from another study that specifically interrogated the CD4+ T cell memory repertoire. Following standard operating procedures, peripheral blood mononuclear cells were isolated and cryopreserved, while serum was kept at -80 degrees C. Staining used CD3-PerCP (BW264/56), CD4-APC (RPA-T4), CD45RO-PE (UCHT1) and CD8-Pacific Orange (3B5) antibodies, with Sytox blue excluding non-viable cells. CDR1 and CDR2, per the germline V gene (reference sequence), are SEHNR and FQNEAQ. Unmatched junction bases come to 13, with V trimmed by 5 bases and J by 6 bases. From cysteine to phenylalanine, the CDR3 is 15 amino acids long. Only the CDR3 part of the read is kept: 45 bases, read in frame from the first base.

Genomic DNA was extracted from sorted cells with the Quick-DNA Microprep Kit. Amplification of TCRbeta DNA was done with the immunoSEQ hsTCRbeta kit, following the protocol from the manufacturer. An Illumina MiSeq instrument was used to sequence the TCRbeta libraries. As for the original processing: Once out-of-frame sequences had been removed, millions of distinct TCRbeta sequences were left, which works out to an average of roughly 67,000 per individual. Two values were used to score each individual: the count of under 200 previously reported CMV-associated TCRbeta sequences and the total count of productive distinct TCRbeta sequences. A beta-binomial model was reimplemented in Python, and scikit-learn random forests with default parameters were trained on data from the US cohort. Classifier performance on the Belgian cohort was reported as the median AUC with percentile confidence intervals calculated over 10,000 bootstrap iterations. As stored in TCRdb, this immuneACCESS dataset retains in-frame rearrangements with V and J assigned. A fraction of the clones does not appear; measured against another copy, unresolved V genes explain less than half of the discrepancy, and the remainder lacks a known reason. The V and J calls and the clone size are those of that table, but D and trimming were determined from the DNA. This sample holds approximately 74,000 clones; more than 75% were observed only once. The top ten hold under 6% of the sample.

This clone was picked up a small number of times. No antigen is known for it. The sample holds no much larger clone one base away, and base qualities are not on file. This TCR was recovered from an adult in good health and CMV-seropositive. The receptor chain draws on TRBV7-9 and TRBJ2-7, and 7 junctional nucleotides match TRBD1. The material sequenced was memory CD4+ T cells from blood. DNA sequence: TGTGCCAGCAGCAAAACGGGTGACAGGGCGGTCGAGCAGTACTTC. This gives the protein CASSKTGDRAVEQYF.